The following is a TCR beta chain sequence with its context. What it recognizes is unknown. Using immunoSEQ multiplex PCR, the repertoire was profiled, and TCRdb retains in-frame clones only, with some absent. The sample carries 25,000 to 30,000 clones, approximately 83% recorded once. The germline gives CDR1 SGHDT, CDR2 YYEEEE. The germline V and J ends were trimmed by 1 base and 5 bases, with 6 bases remaining between them. The CDR3 has 12 residues. This specimen belongs to a study of T cells in narcolepsy. Points from the study as a whole: No autoreactive T cell clone sequences appeared in some memory CD4+ repertoires.

This sequence joins TRBV5-6 and TRBJ2-5; D unclear. Specimen: CD45RA- memory CD4+ T cells from PBMCs. This TCR derives from a human donor with narcolepsy. In DNA, the CDR3 is TGTGCCAGCAGCTTGTTGATGGAGACCCAGTACTTC. Residues: CASSLLMETQYF. Supplemented by reference TRBV5-6 and TRBJ2-5, the full variable domain reads DAGVTQSPTHLIKTRGQQVTLRCSPKSGHDTVSWYQQALGQGPQFIFQYYEEEERQRGNFPDRFSGHQFPNYSSELNVNALLLGDSALYLCASSLLMETQYFGPGTRLLVL.